What follows describes a single TCR beta chain. This specimen comes from a study of shared clonotypes between healthy human individuals. The table came from immunoSEQ multiplex PCR; TCRdb's copy has only in-frame clones and leaves some out. The sample lists some 1.4 million clones, approximately 97% seen once, with about 1% in the top ten. The junction had 13 bases not matched to a gene; V was cut back by 2 bases and J by 8 bases. Germline values: CDR1 LNHDA, CDR2 SQIVND (reference sequence). The CDR3 has 17 residues. The sequenced sample was naive CD4+ T cells sorted from blood. Subset indicated: CD45RA+ positively selected. J is TRBJ1-4 and V is TRBV19, with 8 nucleotides matching TRBD1. The origin of this receptor is a man aged 25 to 45 in good health. CDR3 bases: TGTGCCAGTAGTATAACCGGGACAGGCCTGCCTTTGGAAAAACTGTTTTTT. Translated: CASSITGTGLPLEKLFF.